This T cell receptor (beta chain) was profiled in a study of cytomegalovirus exposure and HLA in healthy donors. This clone has more than one count but fewer than ten. Primers for the PCR totalled 60 Vbeta and 13 Jbeta. Using immunoSEQ multiplex PCR, the repertoire was profiled, and TCRdb retains in-frame clones only, with some absent. The sample yields roughly 140,000 clones, around three quarters seen once. The sequence came from a man aged 35-49 years in good health and CMV-seropositive. Sequencing input: PBMCs.

This chain's CDR3 is CASSYSWASGTGELFF. The CDR3 coding sequence is TGTGCCAGCAGTTACTCATGGGCTAGCGGCACCGGGGAGCTGTTTTTT. The chain employs TRBV6-5 and TRBJ2-2; 7 bases align to TRBD2. The CDR3 is 16 amino acids. CDR1 and CDR2 (germline): MNHEY, SVGAGI. Losses at the gene ends were 0 bases for V and 4 bases for J; bases not matched to a gene: 5.